This T cell receptor beta chain was identified during a study of T cell changes during pregnancy in multiple sclerosis. The CDR3 covers 19 residues. Germline CDR1 is KGHSH and CDR2 is LQKENI. V gave up 1 base and J gave up 0 bases; unmatched junction bases: 9. Only in-frame clones appear in the TCRdb table, and some are missing; sequencing was by immunoSEQ multiplex PCR. The sample lists roughly 79,000 clones, roughly 93% occurring once. V usage is TRBV18 and J usage is TRBJ2-6; 7 bases are shared with TRBD1. This material consisted of peripheral blood, taken in the second trimester of pregnancy. This sequence originates from a female donor in good health, enrolled as a control in a pregnancy study. The CDR3 coding sequence is TGTGCCAGCTCACCACTCAAAGCAGGGGGTATCTCTGGGGCCAACGTCCTGACTTTC. It is translated as CASSPLKAGGISGANVLTF.